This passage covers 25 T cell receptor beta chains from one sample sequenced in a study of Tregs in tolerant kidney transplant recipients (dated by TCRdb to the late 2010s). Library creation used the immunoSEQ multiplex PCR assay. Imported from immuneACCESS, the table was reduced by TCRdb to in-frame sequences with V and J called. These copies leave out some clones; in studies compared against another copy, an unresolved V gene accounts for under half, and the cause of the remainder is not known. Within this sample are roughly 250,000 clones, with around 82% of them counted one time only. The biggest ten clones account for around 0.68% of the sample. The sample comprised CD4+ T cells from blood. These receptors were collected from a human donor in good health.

The CDR3 is CASSIQVKGEAFF. The CDR3, as DNA: TGTGCCAGTAGTATCCAGGTGAAAGGGGAAGCTTTCTTT. The chain uses TRBV19 and TRBJ1-1, with unresolved D. The CDR3 length is 13 residues. V was pared by 3 bases and J by 8 bases, with 13 bases between. Germline V lookup: CDR1 LNHDA, CDR2 SQIVND (reference sequence). Full variable domain (missing parts from reference TRBV19 and TRBJ1-1): DGGITQSPKYLFRKEGQNVTLSCEQNLNHDAMYWYRQDPGQGLRLIYYSQIVNDFQKGDIAEGYSVSREKKESFPLTVTSAQKNPTAFYLCASSIQVKGEAFFGQGTRLTVV.

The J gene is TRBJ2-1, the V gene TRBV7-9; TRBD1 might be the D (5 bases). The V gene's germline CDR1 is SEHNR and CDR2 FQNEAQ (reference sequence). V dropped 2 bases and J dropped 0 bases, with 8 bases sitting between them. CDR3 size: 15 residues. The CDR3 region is CASSLKGPSYNEQFF. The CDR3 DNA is TGTGCCAGCAGCTTAAAGGGGCCCTCCTACAATGAGCAGTTCTTC.

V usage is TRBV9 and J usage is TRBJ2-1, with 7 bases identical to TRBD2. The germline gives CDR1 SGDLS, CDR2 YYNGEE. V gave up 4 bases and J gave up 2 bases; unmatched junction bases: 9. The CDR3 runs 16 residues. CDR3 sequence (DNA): TGTGCCAGCAGCCCCCGGGGAGCGGGGACCTACAATGAGCAGTTCTTC. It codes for CASSPRGAGTYNEQFF.

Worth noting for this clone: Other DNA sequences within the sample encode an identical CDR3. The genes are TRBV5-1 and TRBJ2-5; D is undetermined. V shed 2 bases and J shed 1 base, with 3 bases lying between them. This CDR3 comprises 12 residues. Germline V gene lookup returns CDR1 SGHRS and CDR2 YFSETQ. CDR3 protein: CASSFGQETQYF. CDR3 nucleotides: TGCGCCAGCAGCTTCGGCCAAGAGACCCAGTACTTC.

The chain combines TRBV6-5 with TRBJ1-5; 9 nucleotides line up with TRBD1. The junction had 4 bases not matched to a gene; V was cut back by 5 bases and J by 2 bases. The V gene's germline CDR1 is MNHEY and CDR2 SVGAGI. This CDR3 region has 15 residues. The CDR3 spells CASSPDRGGNQPQHF. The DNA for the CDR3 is TGTGCCAGCAGTCCGGACAGGGGAGGCAATCAGCCCCAGCATTTT.

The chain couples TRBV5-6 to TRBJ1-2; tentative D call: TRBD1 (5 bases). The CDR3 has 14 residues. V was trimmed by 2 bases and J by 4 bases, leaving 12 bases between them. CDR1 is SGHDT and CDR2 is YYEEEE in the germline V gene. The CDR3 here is CASSFRDGPYGYTF. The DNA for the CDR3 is TGTGCCAGCAGCTTCCGGGACGGTCCCTATGGCTACACCTTC.

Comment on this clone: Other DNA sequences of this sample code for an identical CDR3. The CDR3 sequence is CASSSTGGGEKLFF. For the CDR3, the DNA is TGCGCCAGCAGCTCTACAGGGGGCGGGGAAAAACTGTTTTTT. This chain uses TRBV5-1 with TRBJ1-4, with TRBD1 matching over 9 bases. V lost 3 bases, J lost 8 bases, and 5 bases stayed unmatched. CDR1 is SGHRS, CDR2 YFSETQ, per germline. CDR3 length: 14 residues.

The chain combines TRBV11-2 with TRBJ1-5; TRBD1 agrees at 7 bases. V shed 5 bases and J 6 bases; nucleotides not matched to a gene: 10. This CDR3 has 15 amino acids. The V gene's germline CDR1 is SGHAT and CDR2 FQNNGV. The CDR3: CASSAVTGRRQPQHF. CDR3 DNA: TGTGCCAGCAGCGCCGTGACAGGGCGGCGTCAGCCCCAGCATTTT. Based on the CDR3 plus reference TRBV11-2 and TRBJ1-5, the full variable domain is EAGVAQSPRYKIIEKRQSVAFWCNPISGHATLYWYQQILGQGPKLLIQFQNNGVVDDSQLPKDRFSAERLKGVDSTLKIQPAKLEDSAVYLCASSAVTGRRQPQHFGDGTRLSIL.

CDR3 bases: TGTGCCAGTAGTATAGTTCGACCACGCTACGAGCAGTACTTC. It codes for CASSIVRPRYEQYF. The chain employs TRBV19 and TRBJ2-7; unclear D gene. Trimming cost V 1 base and J 3 bases, with 10 bases left between them. The V gene's germline CDR1 is LNHDA and CDR2 SQIVND (reference sequence). This CDR3 is 14 amino acids long. The full variable domain, in which reference TRBV19 and TRBJ2-7 provide the parts outside the CDR3, is DGGITQSPKYLFRKEGQNVTLSCEQNLNHDAMYWYRQDPGQGLRLIYYSQIVNDFQKGDIAEGYSVSREKKESFPLTVTSAQKNPTAFYLCASSIVRPRYEQYFGPGTRLTVT.

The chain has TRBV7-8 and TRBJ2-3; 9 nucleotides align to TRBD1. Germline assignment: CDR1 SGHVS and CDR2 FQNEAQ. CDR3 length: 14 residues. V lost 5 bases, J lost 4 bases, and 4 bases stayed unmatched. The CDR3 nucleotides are TGTGCCAGCAGCCCCCGACAGGGGGCAGATACGCAGTATTTT. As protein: CASSPRQGADTQYF.

The CDR3 loop is CASSPLSGNNEQFF. CDR3 sequence (DNA): TGTGCCAGCAGTCCATTATCCGGGAACAATGAGCAGTTCTTC. The rearrangement links TRBV6-4 to TRBJ2-1, with D tentatively TRBD2 (5 bases). Germline V gives CDR1 MRHNA, CDR2 SNTAGT. This CDR3 has 14 amino acids. V lost 5 bases, J lost 5 bases, and 13 bases lay in between.

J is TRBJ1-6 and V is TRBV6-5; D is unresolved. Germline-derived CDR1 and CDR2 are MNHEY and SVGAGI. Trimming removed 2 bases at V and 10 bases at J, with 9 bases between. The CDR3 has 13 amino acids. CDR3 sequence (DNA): TGTGCCAGCAGTTACGTTAGGGAATCACCCCTCCACTTT. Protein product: CASSYVRESPLHF.

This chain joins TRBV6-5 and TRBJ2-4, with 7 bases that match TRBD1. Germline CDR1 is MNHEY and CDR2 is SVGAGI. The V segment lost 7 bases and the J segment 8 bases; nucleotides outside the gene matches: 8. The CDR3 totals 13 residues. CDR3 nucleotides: TGTGCCAGCAATAACAGGCAGGGGGACATTCAGTACTTC. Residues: CASNNRQGDIQYF.

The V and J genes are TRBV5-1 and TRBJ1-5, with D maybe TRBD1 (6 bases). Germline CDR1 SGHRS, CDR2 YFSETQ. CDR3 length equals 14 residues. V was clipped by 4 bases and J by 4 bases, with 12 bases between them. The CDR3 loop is CASSPDRENQPQHF. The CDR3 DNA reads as TGCGCCAGCAGCCCGGACAGAGAGAATCAGCCCCAGCATTTT.

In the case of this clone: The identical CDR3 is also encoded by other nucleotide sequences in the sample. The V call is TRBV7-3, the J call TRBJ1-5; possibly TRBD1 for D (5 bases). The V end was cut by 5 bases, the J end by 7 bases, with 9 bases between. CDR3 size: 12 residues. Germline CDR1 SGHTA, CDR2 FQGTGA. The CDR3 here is CASSRGGQPQHF. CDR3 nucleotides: TGTGCCAGCAGCCGTGGGGGACAGCCCCAGCATTTT.

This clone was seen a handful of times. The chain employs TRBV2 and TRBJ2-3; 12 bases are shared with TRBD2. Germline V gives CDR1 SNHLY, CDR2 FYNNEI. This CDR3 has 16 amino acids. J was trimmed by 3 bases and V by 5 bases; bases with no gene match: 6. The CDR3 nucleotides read TGTGCCAGCAGTTCGCTAGCGGGAGGGCCGACAGATACGCAGTATTTT. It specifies CASSSLAGGPTDTQYF.

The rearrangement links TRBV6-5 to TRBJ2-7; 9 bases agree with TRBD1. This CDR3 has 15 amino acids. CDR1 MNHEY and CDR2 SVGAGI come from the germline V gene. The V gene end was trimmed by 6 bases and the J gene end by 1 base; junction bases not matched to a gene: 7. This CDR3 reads CASSRDGTGSYEQYF. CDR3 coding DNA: TGTGCCAGCAGCAGAGATGGGACAGGGTCCTACGAGCAGTACTTC.

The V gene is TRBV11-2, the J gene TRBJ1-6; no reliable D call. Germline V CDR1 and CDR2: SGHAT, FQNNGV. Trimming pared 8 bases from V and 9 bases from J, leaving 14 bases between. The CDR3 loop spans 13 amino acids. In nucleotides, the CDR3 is TGTGCCAGCCGCGCACAGCCTGGTTCACCCCTCCACTTT. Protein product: CASRAQPGSPLHF.

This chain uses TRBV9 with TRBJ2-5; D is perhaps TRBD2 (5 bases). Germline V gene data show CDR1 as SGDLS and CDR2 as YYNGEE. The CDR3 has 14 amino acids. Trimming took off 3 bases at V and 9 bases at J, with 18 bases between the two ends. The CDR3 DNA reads TGTGCCAGCAGCGGGGGATTAGCGTCAACGGCCCAGTACTTC. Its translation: CASSGGLASTAQYF.

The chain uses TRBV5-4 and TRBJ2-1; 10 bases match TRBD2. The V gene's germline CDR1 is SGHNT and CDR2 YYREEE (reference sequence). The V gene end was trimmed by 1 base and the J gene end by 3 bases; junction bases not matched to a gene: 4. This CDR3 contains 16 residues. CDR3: CASSLRLAGDYNEQFF. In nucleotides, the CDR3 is TGTGCCAGCAGCTTGCGGCTAGCGGGAGACTACAATGAGCAGTTCTTC.

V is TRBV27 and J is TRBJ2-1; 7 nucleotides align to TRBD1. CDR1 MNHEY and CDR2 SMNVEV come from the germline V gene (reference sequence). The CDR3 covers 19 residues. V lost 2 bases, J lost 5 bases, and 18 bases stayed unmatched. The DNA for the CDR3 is TGTGCCAGCAGTTTACTTTCAAGGGGGCGAGTTAAGGAGGACAATGAGCAGTTCTTC. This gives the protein CASSLLSRGRVKEDNEQFF.

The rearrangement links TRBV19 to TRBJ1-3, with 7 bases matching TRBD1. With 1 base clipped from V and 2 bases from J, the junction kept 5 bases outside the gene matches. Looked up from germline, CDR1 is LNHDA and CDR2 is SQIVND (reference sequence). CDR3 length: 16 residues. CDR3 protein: CASSIGDRGTGNTIYF. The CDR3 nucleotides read TGTGCCAGTAGTATAGGGGACAGAGGGACTGGAAACACCATATATTTT. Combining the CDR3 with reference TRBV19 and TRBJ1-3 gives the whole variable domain DGGITQSPKYLFRKEGQNVTLSCEQNLNHDAMYWYRQDPGQGLRLIYYSQIVNDFQKGDIAEGYSVSREKKESFPLTVTSAQKNPTAFYLCASSIGDRGTGNTIYFGEGSWLTVV.

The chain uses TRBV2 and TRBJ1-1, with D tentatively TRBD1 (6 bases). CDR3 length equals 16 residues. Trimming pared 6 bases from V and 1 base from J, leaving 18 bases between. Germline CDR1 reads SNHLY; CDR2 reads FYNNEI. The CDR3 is CASSDGGRPPNTEAFF. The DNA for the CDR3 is TGTGCCAGCAGCGACGGGGGCAGGCCCCCGAACACTGAAGCTTTCTTT.

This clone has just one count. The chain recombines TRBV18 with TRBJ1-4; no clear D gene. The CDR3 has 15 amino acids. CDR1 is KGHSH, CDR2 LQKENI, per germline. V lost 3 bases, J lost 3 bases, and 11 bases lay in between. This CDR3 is CASSPPGEPNEKLFF. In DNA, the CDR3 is TGTGCCAGCTCACCCCCCGGTGAGCCTAATGAAAAACTGTTTTTT.

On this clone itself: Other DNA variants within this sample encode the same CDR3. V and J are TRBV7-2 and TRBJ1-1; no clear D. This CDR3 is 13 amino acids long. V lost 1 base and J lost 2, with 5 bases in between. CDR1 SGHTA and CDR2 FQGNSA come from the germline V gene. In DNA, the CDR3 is TGTGCCAGCAGCTTAGTTGGTAACACTGAAGCTTTCTTT. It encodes CASSLVGNTEAFF.